The subject of this entry is one T cell receptor (beta chain). These data belong to a study of shared clonotypes between healthy human individuals. Unsorted PBMC DNA was sequenced on ten immunoSEQ deep assay plates. Profiling relied on immunoSEQ multiplex PCR, and the TCRdb table lists in-frame clones only, not all of them. The table lists fewer than 550,000 clones, about 75% of them singletons. The CDR3 covers 16 residues. The V and J ends lost 5 bases and 4 bases respectively, with 18 bases between them. Germline assignment: CDR1 MDHEN and CDR2 SYDVKM. The V gene is TRBV28, the J gene TRBJ1-5; maybe TRBD1 (5 bases). This receptor was taken from a woman between 35 and 50 years old in good health. Some clones in this sample may be carry-over from other donors' samples. The sample was PBMCs. The CDR3 loop reads CASSPPGRGGNQPQHF. CDR3 nucleotide sequence: TGTGCCAGCAGTCCCCCGGGTAGGGGAGGAAATCAGCCCCAGCATTTT. Full variable domain (rest looked up from reference TRBV28 and TRBJ1-5): DVKVTQSSRYLVKRTGEKVFLECVQDMDHENMFWYRQDPGLGLRLIYFSYDVKMKEKGDIPEGYSVSREKKERFSLILESASTNQTSMYLCASSPPGRGGNQPQHFGDGTRLSIL.